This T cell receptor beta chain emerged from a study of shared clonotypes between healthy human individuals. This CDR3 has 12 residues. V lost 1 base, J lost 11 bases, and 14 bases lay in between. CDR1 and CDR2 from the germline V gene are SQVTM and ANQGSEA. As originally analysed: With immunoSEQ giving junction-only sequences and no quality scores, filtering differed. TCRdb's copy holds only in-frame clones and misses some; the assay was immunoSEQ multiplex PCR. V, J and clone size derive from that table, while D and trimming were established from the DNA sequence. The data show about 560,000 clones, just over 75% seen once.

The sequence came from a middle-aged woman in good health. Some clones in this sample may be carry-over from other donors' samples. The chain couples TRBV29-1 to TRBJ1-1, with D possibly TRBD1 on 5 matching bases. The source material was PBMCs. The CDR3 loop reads CSVEGAREGAFF. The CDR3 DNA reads TGCAGCGTTGAAGGGGCGAGGGAGGGGGCTTTCTTT.